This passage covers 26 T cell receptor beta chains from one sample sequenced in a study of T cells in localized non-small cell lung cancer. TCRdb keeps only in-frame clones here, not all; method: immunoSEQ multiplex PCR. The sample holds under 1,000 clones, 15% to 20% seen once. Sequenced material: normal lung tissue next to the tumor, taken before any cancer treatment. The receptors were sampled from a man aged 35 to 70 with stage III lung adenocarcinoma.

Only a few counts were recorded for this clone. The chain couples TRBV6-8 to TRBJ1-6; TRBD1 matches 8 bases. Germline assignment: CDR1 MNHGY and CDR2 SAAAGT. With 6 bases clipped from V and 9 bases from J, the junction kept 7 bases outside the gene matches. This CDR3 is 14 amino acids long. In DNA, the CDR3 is TGTGCCAGCAGCCCTGGACAGGGAAGTTCACCCCTCCACTTT. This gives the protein CASSPGQGSSPLHF.

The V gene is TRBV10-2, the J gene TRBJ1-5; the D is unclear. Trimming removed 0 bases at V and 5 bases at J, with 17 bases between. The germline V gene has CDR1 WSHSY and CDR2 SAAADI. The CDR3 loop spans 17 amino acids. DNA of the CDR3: TGCGCCAGCAGTGAGTCACCCTACCGGACTCACGATCAGCCCCAGCATTTT. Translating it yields CASSESPYRTHDQPQHF.

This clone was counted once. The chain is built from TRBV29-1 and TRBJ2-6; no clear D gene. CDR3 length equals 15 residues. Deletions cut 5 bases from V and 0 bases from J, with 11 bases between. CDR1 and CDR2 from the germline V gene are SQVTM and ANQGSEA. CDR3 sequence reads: CSVSNRNSGANVLTF. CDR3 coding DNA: TGCAGCGTTAGCAACCGGAACTCTGGGGCCAACGTCCTGACTTTC. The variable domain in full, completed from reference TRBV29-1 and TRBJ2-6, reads SAVISQKPSRDICQRGTSLTIQCQVDSQVTMMFWYRQQPGQSLTLIATANQGSEATYESGFVIDKFPISRPNLTFSTLTVSNMSPEDSSIYLCSVSNRNSGANVLTFGAGSRLTVL.

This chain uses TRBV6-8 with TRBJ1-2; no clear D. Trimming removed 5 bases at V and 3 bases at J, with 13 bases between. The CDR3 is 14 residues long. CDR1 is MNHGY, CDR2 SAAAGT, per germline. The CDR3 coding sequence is TGTGCCAGCAGTACCCCCAGGACCCACTATGGCTACACCTTC. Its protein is CASSTPRTHYGYTF.

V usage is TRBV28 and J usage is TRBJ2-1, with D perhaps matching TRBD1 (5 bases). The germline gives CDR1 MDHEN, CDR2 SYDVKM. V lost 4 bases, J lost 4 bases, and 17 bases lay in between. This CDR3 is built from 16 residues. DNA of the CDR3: TGTGCCAGCAGTTCCCCAGGTGCAAGGGGATACAATGAGCAGTTCTTC. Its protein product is CASSSPGARGYNEQFF.

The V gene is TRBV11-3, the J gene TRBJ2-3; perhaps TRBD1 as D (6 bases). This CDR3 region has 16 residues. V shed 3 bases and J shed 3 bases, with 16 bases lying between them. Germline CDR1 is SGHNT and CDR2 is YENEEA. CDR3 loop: CASSLSLTGRTDTQYF. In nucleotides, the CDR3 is TGTGCCAGCAGCTTGTCTTTGACAGGACGAACAGATACGCAGTATTTT. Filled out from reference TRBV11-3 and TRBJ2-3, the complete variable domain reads EAGVVQSPRYKIIEKKQPVAFWCNPISGHNTLYWYLQNLGQGPELLIRYENEEAVDDSQLPKDRFSAERLKGVDSTLKIQPAELGDSAVYLCASSLSLTGRTDTQYFGPGTRLTVL.

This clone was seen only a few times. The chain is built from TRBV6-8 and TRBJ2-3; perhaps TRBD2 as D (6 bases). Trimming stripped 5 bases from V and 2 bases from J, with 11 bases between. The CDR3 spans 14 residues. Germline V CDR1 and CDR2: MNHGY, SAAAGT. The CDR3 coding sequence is TGTGCCAGCAGTAACGGGGGAGCCACAGATACGCAGTATTTT. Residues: CASSNGGATDTQYF.

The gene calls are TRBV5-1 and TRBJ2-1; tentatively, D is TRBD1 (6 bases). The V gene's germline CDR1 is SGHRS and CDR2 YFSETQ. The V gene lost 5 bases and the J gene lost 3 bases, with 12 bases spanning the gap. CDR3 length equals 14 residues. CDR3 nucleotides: TGCGCCAGCAGACGGGACACAGACTACAATGAGCAGTTCTTC. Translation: CASRRDTDYNEQFF.

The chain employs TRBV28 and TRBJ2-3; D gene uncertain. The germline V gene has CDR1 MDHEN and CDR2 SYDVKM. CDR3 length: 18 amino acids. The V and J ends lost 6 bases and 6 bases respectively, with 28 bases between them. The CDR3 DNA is TGTGCCAGCAGAGACTCAATATGGAACCGGGCGGTTAGGGATACGCAGTATTTT. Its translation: CASRDSIWNRAVRDTQYF.

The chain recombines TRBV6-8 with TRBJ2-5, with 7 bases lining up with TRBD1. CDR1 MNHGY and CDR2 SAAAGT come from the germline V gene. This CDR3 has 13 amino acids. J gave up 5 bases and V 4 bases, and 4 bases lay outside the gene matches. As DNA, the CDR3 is TGTGCCAGCAGTTCGGGACAGTGGGAGACCCAGTACTTC. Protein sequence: CASSSGQWETQYF.

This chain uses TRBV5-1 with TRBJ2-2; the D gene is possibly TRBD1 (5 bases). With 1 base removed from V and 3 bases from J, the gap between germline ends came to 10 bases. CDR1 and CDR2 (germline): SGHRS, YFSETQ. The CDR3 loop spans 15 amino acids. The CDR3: CASSLRGRDTGELFF. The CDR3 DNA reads TGCGCCAGCAGCTTGAGGGGCAGGGACACCGGGGAGCTGTTTTTT.

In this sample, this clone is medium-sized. The CDR3 sequence: CASSQEREYGYTF. CDR3 nucleotide sequence: TGTGCCAGCAGCCAAGAACGGGAGTATGGCTACACCTTC. The gene calls are TRBV7-2 and TRBJ1-2; D uncertain. This CDR3 region has 13 residues. Germline lookup yields CDR1 SGHTA and CDR2 FQGNSA. The V gene lost 5 bases and the J gene lost 5 bases, with 12 bases spanning the gap.

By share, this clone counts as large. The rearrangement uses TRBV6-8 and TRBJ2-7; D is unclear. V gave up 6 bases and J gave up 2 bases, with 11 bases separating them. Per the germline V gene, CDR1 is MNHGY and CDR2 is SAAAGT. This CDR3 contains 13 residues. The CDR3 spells CASSASGPYEQYF. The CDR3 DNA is TGTGCCAGCAGCGCCTCGGGCCCCTACGAGCAGTACTTC.

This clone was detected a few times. CDR3 region: CAWSVQTGYEKLFF. In nucleotides, the CDR3 is TGTGCCTGGAGTGTACAGACAGGGTATGAAAAACTGTTTTTT. V usage is TRBV30 and J usage is TRBJ1-4; 7 bases are shared with TRBD1. Germline V gene data show CDR1 as GTSNPN and CDR2 as SVGIG (reference sequence). CDR3 length: 14 residues. With V trimmed by 0 bases and J by 6 bases, 4 bases remained unmatched.

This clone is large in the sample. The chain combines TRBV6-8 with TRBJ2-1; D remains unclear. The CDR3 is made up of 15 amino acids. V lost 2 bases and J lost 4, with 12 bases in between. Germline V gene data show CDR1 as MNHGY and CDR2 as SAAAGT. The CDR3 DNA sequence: TGTGCCAGCAGTTACGGTGCGTTGGGGTACAATGAGCAGTTCTTC. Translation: CASSYGALGYNEQFF.

CDR3 coding DNA: TGTGCCAGCAGCTCGGCCTCTCACAATGAGCAGTTCTTC. This translates into CASSSASHNEQFF. This chain uses TRBV14 with TRBJ2-1, with D unclear. Trimming took 5 bases from V and 5 from J, leaving 10 bases between them. The CDR3 is 13 residues long. The germline CDR1 and CDR2 sequences are SGHDN and FVKESK.

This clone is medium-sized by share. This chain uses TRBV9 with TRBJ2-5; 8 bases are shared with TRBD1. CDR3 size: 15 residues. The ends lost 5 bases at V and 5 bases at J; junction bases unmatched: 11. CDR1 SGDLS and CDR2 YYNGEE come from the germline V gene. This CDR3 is CASSDRGQVRETQYF. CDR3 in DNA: TGTGCCAGCAGTGATCGGGGACAGGTCCGGGAGACCCAGTACTTC. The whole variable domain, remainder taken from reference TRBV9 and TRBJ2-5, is DSGVTQTPKHLITATGQRVTLRCSPRSGDLSVYWYQQSLDQGLQFLIQYYNGEERAKGNILERFSAQQFPDLHSELNLSSLELGDSALYFCASSDRGQVRETQYFGPGTRLLVL.

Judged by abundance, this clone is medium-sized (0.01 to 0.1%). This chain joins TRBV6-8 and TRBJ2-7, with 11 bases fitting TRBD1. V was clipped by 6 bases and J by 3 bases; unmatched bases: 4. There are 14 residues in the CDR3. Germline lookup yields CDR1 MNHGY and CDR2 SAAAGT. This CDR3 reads CASSPGQGGYEQYF. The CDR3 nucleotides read TGTGCCAGCAGCCCGGGACAGGGGGGCTACGAGCAGTACTTC.

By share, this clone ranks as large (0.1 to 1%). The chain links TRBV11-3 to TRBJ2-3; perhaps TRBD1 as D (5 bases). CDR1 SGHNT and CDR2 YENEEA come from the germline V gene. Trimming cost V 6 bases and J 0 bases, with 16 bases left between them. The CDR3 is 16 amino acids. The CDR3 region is CASSHRRASSTDTQYF. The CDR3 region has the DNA TGTGCCAGCAGTCATCGCAGGGCCTCAAGCACAGATACGCAGTATTTT.

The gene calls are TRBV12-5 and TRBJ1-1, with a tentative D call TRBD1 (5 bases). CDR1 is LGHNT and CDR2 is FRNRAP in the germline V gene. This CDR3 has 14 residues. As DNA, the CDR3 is TGTGCCAGCATCAAAAGTGGGGGGTACACTGAAGCTTTCTTT. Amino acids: CASIKSGGYTEAFF.

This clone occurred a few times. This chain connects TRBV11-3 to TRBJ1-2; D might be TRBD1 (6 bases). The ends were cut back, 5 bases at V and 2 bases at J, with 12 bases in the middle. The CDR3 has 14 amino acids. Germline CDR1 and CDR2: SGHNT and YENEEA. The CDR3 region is CASSIQGRNYGYTF. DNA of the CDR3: TGTGCCAGCAGCATACAGGGAAGGAACTATGGCTACACCTTC.

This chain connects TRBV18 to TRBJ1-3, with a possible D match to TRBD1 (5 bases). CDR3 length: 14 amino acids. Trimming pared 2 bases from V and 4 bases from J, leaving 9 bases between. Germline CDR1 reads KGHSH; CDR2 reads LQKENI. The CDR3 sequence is CASSPGGYGNTIYF. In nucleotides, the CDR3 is TGTGCCAGCTCACCAGGGGGGTACGGAAACACCATATATTTT.

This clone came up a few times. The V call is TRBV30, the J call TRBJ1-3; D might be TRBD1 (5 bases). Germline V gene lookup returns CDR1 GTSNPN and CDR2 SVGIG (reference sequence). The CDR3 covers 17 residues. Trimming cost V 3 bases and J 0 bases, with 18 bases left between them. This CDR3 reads CAWRGGKLGFSGNTIYF. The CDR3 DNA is TGTGCCTGGAGGGGGGGAAAACTGGGGTTCTCTGGAAACACCATATATTTT. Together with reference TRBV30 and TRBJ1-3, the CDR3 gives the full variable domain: SQTIHQWPATLVQPVGSPLSLECTVEGTSNPNLYWYRQAAGRGLQLLFYSVGIGQISSEVPQNLSASRPQDRQFILSSKKLLLSDSGFYLCAWRGGKLGFSGNTIYFGEGSWLTVV.

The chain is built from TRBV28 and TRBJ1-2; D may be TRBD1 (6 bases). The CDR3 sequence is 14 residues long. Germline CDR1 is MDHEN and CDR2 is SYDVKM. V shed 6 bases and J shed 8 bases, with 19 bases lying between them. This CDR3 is CASSLTVGHDGYTF. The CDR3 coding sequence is TGTGCCAGCAGCCTAACAGTGGGACATGACGGCTACACCTTC.

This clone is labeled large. CDR3 DNA sequence: TGTGCCAGCAGCGTGGAGGACAGAGATGGCTACACCTTC. It codes for CASSVEDRDGYTF. The V call is TRBV9, the J call TRBJ1-2; D perhaps matches TRBD1 (6 bases). Deletions cut 2 bases from V and 6 bases from J, with 11 bases between. The CDR3 runs 13 residues. Per germline, CDR1 SGDLS and CDR2 YYNGEE.

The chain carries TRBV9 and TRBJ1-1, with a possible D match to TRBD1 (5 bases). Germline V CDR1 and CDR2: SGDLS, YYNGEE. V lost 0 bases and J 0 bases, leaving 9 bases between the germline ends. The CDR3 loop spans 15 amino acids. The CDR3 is CASSVGGAVNTEAFF. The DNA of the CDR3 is TGTGCCAGCAGCGTAGGTGGGGCGGTGAACACTGAAGCTTTCTTT.